Listed here are 17 T cell receptor beta chains from one sample, sequenced in a study of neurological immune-mediated disorders. Each CDR3 protein gets one entry after TCRdb re-called the 5' RACE reads with MiXCR. The sample consists of 35,000 to 45,000 distinct CDR3 sequences, around 2.9% of them appearing once. Time point reported: longitudinal time-point 1 (baseline). Sequences were obtained from PBMCs. The receptor source for this set is a woman aged 55-69 years with multiple sclerosis.

This clonotype was seen at least ten times. The chain combines TRBV5-1 with TRBJ2-1, with D possibly matching TRBD1 (5 bases). The CDR3 contains 13 residues. Germline V gene sequence: CDR1 SGHRS, CDR2 YFSETQ. Trimming took 6 bases from V and 8 from J, leaving 15 bases between them. CDR3 sequence (DNA): TGCGCCAGCACCCGATCGCTAGGGGATGAGCAGTTCTTC. Translated: CASTRSLGDEQFF. Using reference TRBV5-1 and TRBJ2-1 for the parts outside the CDR3, the full variable domain is KAGVTQTPRYLIKTRGQQVTLSCSPISGHRSVSWYQQTPGQGLQFLFEYFSETQRNKGNFPGRFSGRQFSNSRSEMNVSTLELGDSALYLCASTRSLGDEQFFGPGTRLTVL.

At least ten counts were recorded for this clonotype. The V call is TRBV5-1, the J call TRBJ1-1, with a weak D call TRBD1 (5 bases). CDR1 is SGHRS, CDR2 YFSETQ, per germline. V was shortened by 4 bases and J by 0 bases, with 13 bases between the two germline ends. The CDR3 totals 15 residues. Here the CDR3 reads CASSPPGTLNTEAFF. CDR3 coding DNA: TGCGCCAGCAGCCCGCCCGGGACGCTGAACACTGAAGCTTTCTTT.

The table lists this clonotype with many counts. The chain is built from TRBV5-1 and TRBJ2-3, with D tentatively TRBD2 (5 bases). In germline, CDR1 is SGHRS, CDR2 YFSETQ. Trimming stripped 3 bases from V and 4 bases from J, with 6 bases between. The CDR3 has 12 residues. In DNA form, the CDR3 reads TGCGCCAGCAGCTCGGGATCAGATACGCAGTATTTT. Translated, it gives CASSSGSDTQYF. Combining the CDR3 with reference TRBV5-1 and TRBJ2-3 gives the whole variable domain KAGVTQTPRYLIKTRGQQVTLSCSPISGHRSVSWYQQTPGQGLQFLFEYFSETQRNKGNFPGRFSGRQFSNSRSEMNVSTLELGDSALYLCASSSGSDTQYFGPGTRLTVL.

This clonotype was seen many times. The chain couples TRBV29-1 to TRBJ2-3, with TRBD1 as a possible D gene (5 bases). Trimming stripped 5 bases from V and 3 bases from J, with 12 bases between. CDR3 length: 13 amino acids. In germline, CDR1 is SQVTM, CDR2 ANQGSEA. The CDR3 nucleotides are TGCAGCGTTCGAGGCAGGGTGACAGATACGCAGTATTTT. Residues: CSVRGRVTDTQYF.

CDR3 sequence reads: CASSSSGGAVRETQYF. CDR3 bases: TGCGCCAGCAGCTCCAGCGGGGGGGCGGTTCGAGAGACCCAGTACTTC. The chain has TRBV5-1 and TRBJ2-5; 10 nucleotides agree with TRBD2. The length of the CDR3 is 16 residues. The germline V gene encodes CDR1 SGHRS and CDR2 YFSETQ. The V and J ends lost 3 bases and 4 bases, in that order; junction bases with no gene match: 9. The whole variable domain, filled in from reference TRBV5-1 and TRBJ2-5, reads KAGVTQTPRYLIKTRGQQVTLSCSPISGHRSVSWYQQTPGQGLQFLFEYFSETQRNKGNFPGRFSGRQFSNSRSEMNVSTLELGDSALYLCASSSSGGAVRETQYFGPGTRLLVL.

This clonotype came up many times. The rearrangement links TRBV6-4 to TRBJ2-3; D gene unclear. Germline loops: CDR1 MRHNA, CDR2 SNTAGT. Trimming pared 0 bases from V and 5 bases from J, leaving 12 bases between. This CDR3 comprises 15 residues. This CDR3 is CASSDSINGLDTQYF. In DNA, the CDR3 is TGTGCCAGCAGTGACTCGATCAATGGGTTAGATACGCAGTATTTT.

This clonotype was recorded a few times. The chain employs TRBV20-1 and TRBJ1-2; 9 bases fit TRBD1. CDR1 is DFQATT and CDR2 is SNEGSKA in the germline V gene (reference sequence). The CDR3 has 14 residues. V shed 1 base and J 3 bases; nucleotides not matched to a gene: 3. CDR3 protein: CSARGQGGYYGYTF. DNA of the CDR3: TGCAGTGCTAGAGGACAGGGGGGATACTATGGCTACACCTTC.

A remark on this clonotype: This clone may be a read error of a much larger clone one base away. The gene calls are TRBV7-2 and TRBJ1-1; D gene unclear. This CDR3 has 15 residues. V lost 3 bases to trimming and J lost 1 base, with 12 bases between them. CDR1 SGHTA and CDR2 FQGNSA come from the germline V gene. The CDR3: CASSFMGTANTEAFF. In nucleotides, the CDR3 is TGTGCCAGCAGCTTTATGGGCACAGCGAACACTGAAGCTTTCTTT. Combining the CDR3 with reference TRBV7-2 and TRBJ1-1 gives the whole variable domain GAGVSQSPSNKVTEKGKDVELRCDPISGHTALYWYRQSLGQGLEFLIYFQGNSAPDKSGLPSDRFSAERTGGSVSTLTIQRTQQEDSAVYLCASSFMGTANTEAFFGQGTRLTVV.

This clonotype has just a few counts. The chain uses TRBV12-3 or TRBV12-4 and TRBJ1-4; 9 bases fit TRBD1. V lost 6 bases and J lost 9; bases outside the gene matches: 8. The CDR3 loop spans 14 amino acids. CDR3 protein: CASSFTGGTKKLFF. Written as DNA, the CDR3 is TGTGCCAGCAGCTTTACAGGGGGCACGAAAAAACTGTTTTTT.

This clonotype was observed at least ten times. The V gene is TRBV5-1, the J gene TRBJ1-1, with a possible D match to TRBD1 (6 bases). V was pared by 1 base and J by 6 bases, with 10 bases between. Germline V CDR1 and CDR2: SGHRS, YFSETQ. This CDR3 contains 13 residues. The CDR3 here is CASSLQTGPEAFF. The CDR3, as DNA: TGCGCCAGCAGCTTGCAGACAGGCCCTGAAGCTTTCTTT.

This clonotype was seen repeatedly, ten times or more. This chain joins TRBV5-1 and TRBJ2-2; maybe TRBD2 (6 bases). Germline V lookup: CDR1 SGHRS, CDR2 YFSETQ. Trimming took 0 bases from V and 2 from J, leaving 8 bases between them. The CDR3 is 15 amino acids. DNA of the CDR3: TGCGCCAGCAGCTTGGGCGGGGTTAACACCGGGGAGCTGTTTTTT. Protein product: CASSLGGVNTGELFF.

This clonotype came up many times. V gene TRBV29-1 combines with J gene TRBJ2-5, with D perhaps TRBD2 (6 bases). The CDR3 has 15 amino acids. V was cut by 3 bases and J by 2 bases, with 16 bases left in between. Per germline, CDR1 SQVTM and CDR2 ANQGSEA. Here the CDR3 reads CSVDSGRLQQETQYF. The DNA of the CDR3 is TGCAGCGTTGACAGCGGGCGATTGCAACAAGAGACCCAGTACTTC.

This clonotype was detected ten times or more. The gene calls are TRBV20-1 and TRBJ2-3; TRBD2 is a possible D gene (6 bases). The V gene lost 1 base and the J gene lost 4 bases, with 15 bases spanning the gap. This CDR3 has 15 amino acids. Germline CDR1 DFQATT, CDR2 SNEGSKA (reference sequence). CDR3 sequence: CSARGRDGPADTQYF. CDR3 DNA: TGCAGTGCTAGAGGGAGGGACGGACCCGCAGATACGCAGTATTTT.

This clonotype was found many times. The gene calls are TRBV7-8 and TRBJ1-6; D unclear. V was pared by 2 bases and J by 8 bases, with 7 bases between. The CDR3 length is 13 residues. Germline V CDR1 and CDR2: SGHVS, FQNEAQ. DNA of the CDR3: TGTGCCAGCAGCTTATTTCAGGATTCACCCCTCCACTTT. This codes for CASSLFQDSPLHF.

This clonotype was observed at least ten times. This rearrangement joins TRBV6-1 to TRBJ1-2, with no clear D. V was cut by 3 bases and J by 6 bases, with 11 bases left in between. The CDR3 is 13 residues long. Germline V lookup: CDR1 MNHNS, CDR2 SASEGT. CDR3 sequence: CASSDVRRDGYTF. The CDR3 coding sequence is TGTGCCAGCAGTGATGTCCGTCGCGATGGCTACACCTTC.

The table lists this clonotype with many counts. The rearrangement uses TRBV7-8 and TRBJ2-3; 8 bases map to TRBD2. Germline V gives CDR1 SGHVS, CDR2 FQNEAQ. The CDR3 contains 15 residues. With 4 bases clipped from V and 2 bases from J, the junction kept 5 bases outside the gene matches. The CDR3 nucleotides are TGTGCCAGCAGCTATCTAGCGGGCTCCACAGATACGCAGTATTTT. It translates to CASSYLAGSTDTQYF.

This clonotype was counted ten times or more. V and J are TRBV7-2 and TRBJ2-1, with TRBD1 matching over 9 bases. The CDR3 is made up of 16 amino acids. Germline V gives CDR1 SGHTA, CDR2 FQGNSA. Trimming took 0 bases from V and 8 from J; bases not matched to a gene: 8. The CDR3 DNA is TGTGCCAGCAGCTTAGCTGGGACAGGGTCCCCTCATGAGCAGTTCTTC. This sequence encodes CASSLAGTGSPHEQFF.